Below, 18 T cell receptor beta chains from the same sample are listed, as sequenced in a study of blood T cell repertoires in COVID-19. Sequencing was performed with immunoSEQ multiplex PCR; in TCRdb, only in-frame clones are kept and a portion is missing. Here the sample spans about 190,000 clones, roughly 80% being singletons. The sequenced sample was peripheral blood. These TCRs come from a man in his 60s with active or convalescent COVID-19.

This clone occurred a few times. This chain uses TRBV20-1 with TRBJ2-1; weak D call: TRBD2 (6 bases). Trimming cost V 3 bases and J 7 bases, with 16 bases left between them. The V gene's germline CDR1 is DFQATT and CDR2 SNEGSKA (reference sequence). The CDR3 runs 14 residues. This CDR3 is CSASRTGVPNEQFF. CDR3 DNA sequence: TGCAGTGCTAGTAGGACGGGAGTACCGAATGAGCAGTTCTTC.

The chain is built from TRBV28 and TRBJ2-2, with 12 bases fitting TRBD2. This CDR3 has 21 residues. Germline V lookup: CDR1 MDHEN, CDR2 SYDVKM. J gave up 6 bases and V 9 bases, and 26 bases lay outside the gene matches. This CDR3 reads CARAHGPLSSGRGHRAGELFF. As DNA, the CDR3 is TGTGCCAGAGCCCATGGGCCCCTATCTAGCGGGAGGGGACACCGTGCCGGGGAGCTGTTTTTT.

The V gene is TRBV3-1 (or the pseudogene TRBV3-2), the J gene TRBJ2-1; 13 nucleotides align to TRBD2. Trimming cost V 3 bases and J 16 bases; bases outside gene matches: 9. The length of the CDR3 is 14 residues. Germline V lookup: CDR1 LGHDT, CDR2 YNNKEL (reference sequence). CDR3 loop: CASSHTRLAGGPFF. CDR3 in DNA: TGTGCCAGCAGCCACACCAGACTAGCGGGAGGCCCCTTCTTC.

The rearrangement joins TRBV28 to TRBJ2-1, with 13 bases fitting TRBD2. The CDR3 covers 19 residues. The germline CDR1 and CDR2 sequences are MDHEN and SYDVKM. The V gene end was trimmed by 6 bases and the J gene end by 7 bases; junction bases not matched to a gene: 18. The CDR3 DNA follows: TGTGCCAGCAGCCACAACAGGTGGGAACTAGCGGGAGGGACGAATGAGCAGTTCTTC. As protein: CASSHNRWELAGGTNEQFF.

The rearrangement uses TRBV19 and TRBJ2-1; maybe TRBD1 (5 bases). V lost 3 bases and J 8 bases, leaving 20 bases between the germline ends. CDR1 is LNHDA, CDR2 SQIVND, per germline (reference sequence). The CDR3 is 16 residues long. The CDR3 sequence: CASSITRTAYRHEQFF. In DNA, the CDR3 is TGTGCCAGTAGTATTACTCGGACGGCATACAGGCATGAGCAGTTCTTC.

The J gene is TRBJ2-1, the V gene TRBV3-1 (or the pseudogene TRBV3-2); 8 nucleotides match TRBD2. In germline, CDR1 is LGHDT, CDR2 YNNKEL (reference sequence). The CDR3 runs 15 residues. The V segment lost 2 bases and the J segment 5 bases; nucleotides outside the gene matches: 5. The DNA for the CDR3 is TGTGCCAGCAGCCAAACGGGAGGGGTACACAATGAGCAGTTCTTC. Protein: CASSQTGGVHNEQFF.

This clone was seen a few times. The chain recombines TRBV7-3 with TRBJ1-1; 7 bases line up with TRBD1. Looked up from germline, CDR1 is SGHTA and CDR2 is FQGTGA. CDR3 length: 14 amino acids. Trimming took 5 bases from V and 0 from J; bases not matched to a gene: 3. The CDR3 DNA reads as TGTGCCAGCAGCCCACAGGGGTTGAACACTGAAGCTTTCTTT. The encoded protein is CASSPQGLNTEAFF.

The chain joins TRBV2 to TRBJ2-7; D not certain. CDR1 is SNHLY and CDR2 is FYNNEI in the germline V gene. V lost 3 bases and J 2 bases, leaving 2 bases between the germline ends. This CDR3 region has 11 residues. CDR3 in amino acids: CASSDTYEQYF. For the CDR3, the DNA is TGTGCCAGCAGTGACACCTACGAGCAGTACTTC.

The chain uses TRBV3-1 (or the pseudogene TRBV3-2) and TRBJ2-7, with 7 positions matching TRBD2. CDR1 and CDR2 from the germline V gene are LGHDT and YNNKEL (reference sequence). The CDR3 is 17 residues long. With V trimmed by 2 bases and J by 3 bases, 13 bases remained unmatched. The CDR3 loop is CASSQPRIGAGVYEQYF. The CDR3, as DNA: TGTGCCAGCAGCCAACCGCGGATTGGGGCGGGAGTCTACGAGCAGTACTTC.

The sample holds one count of this clone. This rearrangement joins TRBV29-1 to TRBJ1-1; 7 nucleotides match TRBD1. V was clipped by 4 bases and J by 5 bases; unmatched bases: 10. CDR1 and CDR2 from the germline V gene are SQVTM and ANQGSEA. This CDR3 spans 14 amino acids. The CDR3 DNA follows: TGCAGCGTTGGACAGGGCGGGCGAAGTACTGAAGCTTTCTTT. Translating gives CSVGQGGRSTEAFF.

The rearrangement uses TRBV19 and TRBJ2-4, with TRBD1 matching over 10 bases. Germline CDR1 and CDR2: LNHDA and SQIVND (reference sequence). This CDR3 region has 16 residues. The V and J ends lost 4 bases and 3 bases, in that order; junction bases with no gene match: 6. The DNA of the CDR3 is TGTGCCAGTAGTAAGGGGGGACAGGGGAACAAAAACATTCAGTACTTC. Translating it yields CASSKGGQGNKNIQYF.

The gene calls are TRBV15 and TRBJ2-3; 7 bases match TRBD1. From germline, CDR1 is LNHNV and CDR2 YYDKDF (reference sequence). The CDR3 loop spans 15 amino acids. With 4 bases clipped from V and 0 bases from J, the junction kept 4 bases outside the gene matches. CDR3 loop: CATSTHRGSTDTQYF. The CDR3 nucleotides read TGTGCCACCAGCACGCACAGGGGTAGCACAGATACGCAGTATTTT.

The genes are TRBV28 and TRBJ2-7, with D perhaps TRBD2 (6 bases). The germline V and J ends were trimmed by 8 bases and 6 bases, with 20 bases remaining between them. CDR1 and CDR2 from the germline V gene are MDHEN and SYDVKM. This CDR3 spans 14 amino acids. CDR3 DNA: TGTGCCAGCGGGGGAGGAGGGACCGAGTTCGAGCAGTACTTC. As protein: CASGGGGTEFEQYF.

The CDR3 spells CASSSLQGEETQYF. CDR3 bases: TGTGCCAGCAGCTCCCTTCAGGGGGAAGAGACCCAGTACTTC. The V gene is TRBV9, the J gene TRBJ2-5; TRBD1 agrees at 7 bases. J gave up 3 bases and V 4 bases, and 6 bases lay outside the gene matches. Germline loops: CDR1 SGDLS, CDR2 YYNGEE. The CDR3 length is 14 residues. Looking up the rest from reference TRBV9 and TRBJ2-5 gives the full variable domain: DSGVTQTPKHLITATGQRVTLRCSPRSGDLSVYWYQQSLDQGLQFLIQYYNGEERAKGNILERFSAQQFPDLHSELNLSSLELGDSALYFCASSSLQGEETQYFGPGTRLLVL.

The CDR3 DNA is TGTGCCAGCAGCTTTACTCCTAGCGGGGTTTCCTACGAGCAGTACTTC. It is translated as CASSFTPSGVSYEQYF. The chain employs TRBV7-9 and TRBJ2-7; 9 bases match TRBD2. Unmatched junction bases numbered 7, after V lost 3 bases and J lost 1 base. The CDR3 extends over 16 amino acids. Germline-derived CDR1 and CDR2 are SEHNR and FQNEAQ (reference sequence).

The chain has TRBV10-3 and TRBJ2-3; 8 nucleotides match TRBD2. V shed 10 bases, J shed 4 bases, and the junction held 1 base outside the gene matches. Germline CDR1 ENHRY, CDR2 SYGVKD. CDR3 size: 11 residues. The CDR3 DNA follows: TGTGCCACGGGAGGGCCAGATACGCAGTATTTT. Its protein is CATGGPDTQYF.

The chain has TRBV7-2 and TRBJ1-3, with D possibly being TRBD1 (5 bases). The CDR3 has 14 residues. With 6 bases removed from V and 1 base from J, the gap between germline ends came to 10 bases. CDR1 is SGHTA and CDR2 is FQGNSA in the germline V gene. The CDR3 DNA follows: TGTGCCAGCAGATCTGACAGATCTGGAAACACCATATATTTT. Residues: CASRSDRSGNTIYF.

This chain connects TRBV10-3 to TRBJ1-5, with TRBD1 identical over 8 bases. Germline lookup yields CDR1 ENHRY and CDR2 SYGVKD. The CDR3 is 12 amino acids. V shed 8 bases and J 4 bases; nucleotides not matched to a gene: 1. CDR3 protein: CAIRTGNQPQHF. CDR3 coding DNA: TGTGCCATCCGGACAGGGAATCAGCCCCAGCATTTT.